This T cell receptor beta chain was identified in a study of Ad26.COV2.S vaccination and SARS-CoV-2 variants. Study context: Intramuscularly, Ad26.COV2.S was given either once or twice, 56 days apart.

Worth noting for this clone: The target antigen is unknown.

Regarding treatment: around 19 received Ad26.COV2.S at low or high dose, single or two shots; 5 received placebo; per-sample allocation not given. Sampling occurred on day 63 after the first vaccine or placebo injection. Boston provided a donor who was an adult aged 18-55 years. Study-wide results and caveats: Compared with placebo recipients, vaccine recipients had higher spike-specific TCR breadth.

Measured with immunoSEQ multiplex PCR; TCRdb has only the in-frame clones, and not every one. Of hundreds of thousands of clones in the sample, 89% were seen once. This receptor was taken from a person aged 18-65 years who received the Ad26.COV2.S COVID-19 vaccine or a placebo. Sequenced here: peripheral blood, sampled in a trial of Ad26.COV2.S vaccine versus placebo.

The CDR3 is CASSPFPTSTEQYF. DNA of the CDR3: TGCGCCAGCAGCCCCTTCCCCACTAGTACCGAGCAGTACTTC. The chain has TRBV5-1 and TRBJ2-7; perhaps TRBD2 as D (5 bases). This CDR3 region has 14 residues. Germline V CDR1 and CDR2: SGHRS, YFSETQ. V lost 4 bases, J lost 6 bases, and 17 bases lay in between.